This T cell receptor (beta chain) derives from a study of regulatory T cells in long-lasting Graves disease. Overall study: By definition, persistent Graves' disease involved antithyroid drugs for over 5 years alongside positive TSH receptor antibodies.

Comments on this clonotype: Its antigen is not known.

Study observations and caveats: For persistent Graves' patients, TCR diversity was lower than for newly diagnosed ones.

CDR3 regions were amplified by Arm-PCR using iRepertoire HTBI primers to build TCR beta libraries. TCRdb reanalysed the multiplex PCR reads using MiXCR and keeps one entry per CDR3 protein. The table lists a few hundred thousand distinct CDR3 sequences, under 25% of them singletons. Time point given: persistent/refractory GD, antithyroid drugs over 5 years with positive TRAb. The authors made the TCR library using RNA they extracted from PBMCs. Patients came through an endocrinology department, and that department was in Xi'an, China. This CDR3 contains 13 residues. The germline V gene encodes CDR1 SGHTA and CDR2 FQGNSA. Trimming pared 5 bases from V and 6 bases from J, leaving 11 bases between.

This sequence was found in a female donor with Graves disease. This rearrangement joins TRBV7-2 to TRBJ1-5; D perhaps matches TRBD1 (5 bases). This material consisted of peripheral blood mononuclear cells (PBMCs), taken when the disease was refractory, from a patient treated with antithyroid drugs. Written as DNA, the CDR3 is TGTGCCAGCAGCGGGGGGAGGGGTCAGCCCCAGCATTTT. The encoded protein is CASSGGRGQPQHF. Full variable domain (outside the CDR3, taken from reference TRBV7-2 and TRBJ1-5): GAGVSQSPSNKVTEKGKDVELRCDPISGHTALYWYRQSLGQGLEFLIYFQGNSAPDKSGLPSDRFSAERTGGSVSTLTIQRTQQEDSAVYLCASSGGRGQPQHFGDGTRLSIL.